The 7 T cell receptor beta chains in this list originate from one sample, sequenced in a study of graft-versus-host responses after intestinal transplantation. Some clones are missing from TCRdb's copy, which holds only in-frame ones; the method was immunoSEQ multiplex PCR. The repertoire holds about 47,000 clones, with about 93% as singletons. The material was PBMCs, obtained about 800 days after a first intestinal transplant, on the day of a second. The receptor source for this set is a human patient who received an intestinal transplant, so some T cells may come from the graft donor.

J is TRBJ2-2 and V is TRBV7-9, with 9 bases matching TRBD2. Germline V CDR1 and CDR2: SEHNR, FQNEAQ (reference sequence). V shed 9 bases and J 5 bases; nucleotides not matched to a gene: 7. The CDR3 is 14 amino acids. The DNA for the CDR3 is TGTGCCAGTTCTAGCGGGGAGTTTACCGGGGAGCTGTTTTTT. This sequence encodes CASSSGEFTGELFF. Full variable domain (outside the CDR3, taken from reference TRBV7-9 and TRBJ2-2): DTGVSQNPRHKITKRGQNVTFRCDPISEHNRLYWYRQTLGQGPEFLTYFQNEAQLEKSRLLSDRFSAERPKGSFSTLEIQRTEQGDSAMYLCASSSGEFTGELFFGEGSRLTVL.

V usage is TRBV6-5 and J usage is TRBJ2-2; 7 nucleotides agree with TRBD1. The length of the CDR3 is 15 residues. V was clipped by 7 bases and J by 4 bases; unmatched bases: 9. CDR1 and CDR2 from the germline V gene are MNHEY and SVGAGI. The CDR3 loop reads CASTLTGIGTGELFF. The CDR3 DNA is TGTGCCAGCACTCTGACAGGGATAGGCACCGGGGAGCTGTTTTTT.

The chain uses TRBV4-1 and TRBJ1-5; D uncertain. Germline V gene lookup returns CDR1 MGHRA and CDR2 YSYEKL. Trimming stripped 1 base from V and 0 bases from J, with 10 bases between. The length of the CDR3 is 16 residues. The CDR3 DNA reads TGCGCCAGCAGCCAAGGGGCAGGAATTAGCAATCAGCCCCAGCATTTT. It specifies CASSQGAGISNQPQHF.

The rearrangement uses TRBV7-6 and TRBJ1-5; TRBD1 might be the D (5 bases). CDR1 is SGHVS and CDR2 is FNYEAQ in the germline V gene. V lost 11 bases to trimming and J lost 1 base, with 15 bases between them. This CDR3 contains 14 residues. Here the CDR3 DNA reads TGTGCCTACAAATCAGGGCAGAGCAATCAGCCCCAGCATTTT. Translation gives CAYKSGQSNQPQHF. Complete variable domain (other parts from reference TRBV7-6 and TRBJ1-5): GAGVSQSPRYKVTKRGQDVALRCDPISGHVSLYWYRQALGQGPEFLTYFNYEAQQDKSGLPNDRFSAERPEGSISTLTIQRTEQRDSAMYRCAYKSGQSNQPQHFGDGTRLSIL.

The chain employs TRBV5-1 and TRBJ2-2; D is possibly TRBD2 (5 bases). The CDR3 sequence is 13 residues long. CDR1 and CDR2 (germline): SGHRS, YFSETQ. V lost 7 bases and J lost 3, with 10 bases in between. This CDR3 reads CASGLFDTGELFF. The CDR3 DNA follows: TGCGCCAGCGGACTCTTTGACACCGGGGAGCTGTTTTTT.

In its sample, this clone was seen once. V is TRBV6-5 and J is TRBJ2-7, with 7 bases aligning to TRBD2. CDR1 is MNHEY and CDR2 is SVGAGI in the germline V gene. Trimming took 6 bases from V and 4 from J; bases not matched to a gene: 3. There are 12 residues in the CDR3. This CDR3 is CASSGGNYEQYF. DNA of the CDR3: TGTGCCAGCAGCGGGGGGAATTACGAGCAGTACTTC.

The chain carries TRBV7-3 and TRBJ2-3, with 7 bases lining up with TRBD1. CDR1 and CDR2 (germline): SGHTA, FQGTGA. This CDR3 has 15 residues. V lost 2 bases, J lost 3 bases, and 5 bases stayed unmatched. Here the CDR3 reads CASSLQTGKTDTQYF. CDR3 coding DNA: TGTGCCAGCAGCTTACAGACAGGGAAAACAGATACGCAGTATTTT.